Reported below is one T cell receptor (beta chain). The target antigen is unknown. This sample was included in a study of shared clonotypes between healthy human individuals. Study outcomes and limitations: When naive CD4 clonotypes were compared across a few donors, about 4.9% were shared. The low donor count limited represented genetic and exposure-history diversity. Though the depth was large, rarefaction showed that sorted-subset sequencing was incomplete.

Libraries were prepared by immunoSEQ multiplex PCR; TCRdb keeps only in-frame clonotypes and omits some of them. The sample shows some 2,100,000 clones, roughly 91% of them seen only once. Naive-designated CD8 cells lacked CD45RO, were positively enriched for CCR7, and omitted terminally differentiated effector memory CD45RA+ cells. The donors, all of them Caucasian adults, lived in Nashville, Tennessee. V was shortened by 2 bases and J by 0 bases, with 11 bases between the two germline ends. Looked up from germline, CDR1 is MDHEN and CDR2 is SYDVKM. CDR3 length equals 15 residues. Material for sequencing was naive CD8+ T cells from PBMCs. This chain joins TRBV28 and TRBJ2-7; maybe TRBD2 (5 bases). The receptor's source is a man younger than 30 in good health. Some clones in this sample may be carry-over from other donors' samples. As DNA, the CDR3 is TGTGCCAGCAGTTTAGTCCGGGATGACTCCTACGAGCAGTACTTC. This encodes CASSLVRDDSYEQYF. The full variable domain, its missing parts supplied by reference TRBV28 and TRBJ2-7, is DVKVTQSSRYLVKRTGEKVFLECVQDMDHENMFWYRQDPGLGLRLIYFSYDVKMKEKGDIPEGYSVSREKKERFSLILESASTNQTSMYLCASSLVRDDSYEQYFGPGTRLTVT.